The next 5 T cell receptor beta chains were all read from a single sample in a study of shared clonotypes between healthy human individuals. The data were produced by immunoSEQ multiplex PCR, yet TCRdb's version contains in-frame clones alone and is incomplete. The repertoire includes some 500,000 clones, roughly three quarters of them detected once, and 12% sits in the top ten. The sequenced sample consisted of PBMCs. These receptor sequences come from a woman aged 40-49 years in good health. Some clones in this sample may be carry-over from other donors' samples.

A single count supports this clone. The genes are TRBV30 and TRBJ1-3; 9 bases agree with TRBD1. CDR3 length: 13 amino acids. Germline V lookup: CDR1 GTSNPN, CDR2 SVGIG (reference sequence). The junction had 3 bases not matched to a gene; V was cut back by 2 bases and J by 7 bases. The DNA for the CDR3 is TGTGCCTGGAGTACCGGGACAGGGAACACCATATATTTT. This sequence encodes CAWSTGTGNTIYF.

Notes on this clone: A far larger clone lies a single base away; this is likely a read error. The chain joins TRBV30 to TRBJ1-1; D perhaps matches TRBD1 (6 bases). The CDR3 contains 11 residues. Germline V gene sequence: CDR1 GTSNPN, CDR2 SVGIG (reference sequence). Here the CDR3 reads CAWTRGGMALF. DNA for the CDR3: TGTGCCTGGACAAGGGGGGGAATGGCTCTCTTT. Based on the CDR3 plus reference TRBV30 and TRBJ1-1, the full variable domain is SQTIHQWPATLVQPVGSPLSLECTVEGTSNPNLYWYRQAAGRGLQLLFYSVGIGQISSEVPQNLSASRPQDRQFILSSKKLLLSDSGFYLCAWTRGGMALFGQGTRLTVV.

V is TRBV27 and J is TRBJ2-1, with D unclear. Germline V gene lookup returns CDR1 MNHEY and CDR2 SMNVEV (reference sequence). The CDR3 has 11 amino acids. V was cut by 5 bases and J by 8 bases, with 7 bases left in between. The CDR3 DNA reads TGTGCCAGCAGTCACCTATATGAGCAGTTCTTC. Its protein is CASSHLYEQFF.

V gene TRBV28 combines with J gene TRBJ2-7; maybe TRBD2 (5 bases). Per the germline V gene, CDR1 is MDHEN and CDR2 is SYDVKM. V was shortened by 7 bases and J by 6 bases, with 13 bases between the two germline ends. This CDR3 contains 12 residues. Here the CDR3 DNA reads TGTGCCAGCACCCAATCGGGGATCGAGCAGTACTTC. Translating gives CASTQSGIEQYF. The full variable domain, completed using reference TRBV28 and TRBJ2-7, is DVKVTQSSRYLVKRTGEKVFLECVQDMDHENMFWYRQDPGLGLRLIYFSYDVKMKEKGDIPEGYSVSREKKERFSLILESASTNQTSMYLCASTQSGIEQYFGPGTRLTVT.

The chain combines TRBV7-9 with TRBJ2-7; D is perhaps TRBD1 (5 bases). V was cut by 1 base and J by 6 bases, with 10 bases left in between. Germline CDR1 and CDR2: SEHNR and FQNEAQ (reference sequence). The CDR3 runs 13 residues. CDR3: CASSLDRYSEQYF. CDR3 in DNA: TGTGCCAGCAGCTTAGACAGGTATTCCGAGCAGTACTTC.